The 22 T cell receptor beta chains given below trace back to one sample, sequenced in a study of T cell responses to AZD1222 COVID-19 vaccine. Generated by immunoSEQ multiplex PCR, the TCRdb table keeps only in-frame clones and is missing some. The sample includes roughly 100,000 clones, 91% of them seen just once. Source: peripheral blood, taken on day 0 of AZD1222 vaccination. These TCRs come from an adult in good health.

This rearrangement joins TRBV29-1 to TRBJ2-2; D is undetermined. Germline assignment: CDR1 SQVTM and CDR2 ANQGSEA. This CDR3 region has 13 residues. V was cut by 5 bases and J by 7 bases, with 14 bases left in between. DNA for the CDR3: TGCAGCGTTACCTCAGTAGGGCGCGGGGAGCTGTTTTTT. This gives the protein CSVTSVGRGELFF.

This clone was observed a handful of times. The CDR3 region is CASSYPSSGRANTGELFF. The CDR3 region has the DNA TGTGCCAGCAGTTACCCGAGTAGCGGGAGGGCGAACACCGGGGAGCTGTTTTTT. The genes are TRBV6-2 or TRBV6-3 and TRBJ2-2, with TRBD2 identical over 11 bases. The CDR3 runs 18 residues. V gave up 2 bases and J gave up 0 bases; unmatched junction bases: 5. Per the germline V gene, CDR1 is MNHEY and CDR2 is SVGEGT.

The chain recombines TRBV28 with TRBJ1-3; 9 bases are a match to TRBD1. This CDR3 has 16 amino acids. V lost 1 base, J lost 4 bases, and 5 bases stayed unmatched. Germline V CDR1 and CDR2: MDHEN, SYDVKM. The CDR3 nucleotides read TGTGCCAGCAGTTTATACGGGACAGGGTTGGGAAACACCATATATTTT. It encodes CASSLYGTGLGNTIYF.

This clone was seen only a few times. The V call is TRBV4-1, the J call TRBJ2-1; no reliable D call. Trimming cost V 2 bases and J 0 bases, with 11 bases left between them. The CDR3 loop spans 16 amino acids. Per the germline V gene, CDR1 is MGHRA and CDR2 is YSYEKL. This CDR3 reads CASSQSPSSSYNEQFF. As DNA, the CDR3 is TGCGCCAGCAGCCAATCCCCGTCGAGCTCCTACAATGAGCAGTTCTTC.

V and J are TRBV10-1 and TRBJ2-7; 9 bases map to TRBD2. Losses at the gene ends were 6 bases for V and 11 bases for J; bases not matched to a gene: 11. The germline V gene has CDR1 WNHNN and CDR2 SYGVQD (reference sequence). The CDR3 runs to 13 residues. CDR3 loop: CASRLPSGNNKYF. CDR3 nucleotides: TGCGCCAGCAGGCTACCTAGCGGGAACAATAAGTACTTC.

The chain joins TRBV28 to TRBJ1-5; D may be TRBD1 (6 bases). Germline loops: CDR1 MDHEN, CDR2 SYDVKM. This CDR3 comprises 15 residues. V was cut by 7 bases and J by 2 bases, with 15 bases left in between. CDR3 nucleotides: TGTGCCAGCAAAGGGGGGGCAGGTCGCAATCAGCCCCAGCATTTT. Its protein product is CASKGGAGRNQPQHF.

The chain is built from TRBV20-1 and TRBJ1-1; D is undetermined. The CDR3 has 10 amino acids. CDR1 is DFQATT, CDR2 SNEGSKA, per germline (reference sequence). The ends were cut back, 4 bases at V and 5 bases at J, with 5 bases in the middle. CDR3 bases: TGCAGTGCTACGGAGACTGAAGCTTTCTTT. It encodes CSATETEAFF.

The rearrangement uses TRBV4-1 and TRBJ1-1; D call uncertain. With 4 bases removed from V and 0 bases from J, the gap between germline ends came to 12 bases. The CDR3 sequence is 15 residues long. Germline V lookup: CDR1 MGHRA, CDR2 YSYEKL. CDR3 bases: TGCGCCAGCAGCCCCGAAAGTACTCTGAACACTGAAGCTTTCTTT. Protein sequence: CASSPESTLNTEAFF.

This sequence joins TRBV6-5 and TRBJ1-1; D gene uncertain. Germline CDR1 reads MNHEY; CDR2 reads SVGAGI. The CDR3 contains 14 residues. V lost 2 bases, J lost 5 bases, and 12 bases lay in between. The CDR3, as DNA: TGTGCCAGCAGTTACGGTCGGCAAGGGACTGAAGCTTTCTTT. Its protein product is CASSYGRQGTEAFF.

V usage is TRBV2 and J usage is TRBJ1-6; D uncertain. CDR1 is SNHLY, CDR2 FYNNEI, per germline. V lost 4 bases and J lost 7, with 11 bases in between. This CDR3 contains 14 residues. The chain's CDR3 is CASSGQAANSPLHF. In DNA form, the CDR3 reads TGTGCCAGCAGTGGGCAGGCTGCCAATTCACCCCTCCACTTT.

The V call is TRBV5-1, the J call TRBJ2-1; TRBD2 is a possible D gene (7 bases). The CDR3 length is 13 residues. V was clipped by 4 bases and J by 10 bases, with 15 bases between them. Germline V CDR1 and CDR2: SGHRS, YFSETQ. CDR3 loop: CASSRTRGGEQFF. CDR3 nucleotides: TGCGCCAGCAGCCGGACTAGAGGGGGGGAGCAGTTCTTC.

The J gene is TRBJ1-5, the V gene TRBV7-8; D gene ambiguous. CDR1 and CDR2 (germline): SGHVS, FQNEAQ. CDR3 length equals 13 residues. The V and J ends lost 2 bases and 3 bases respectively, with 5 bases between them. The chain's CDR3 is CASSLTNNQPQHF. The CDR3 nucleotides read TGTGCCAGCAGCTTAACTAACAATCAGCCCCAGCATTTT.

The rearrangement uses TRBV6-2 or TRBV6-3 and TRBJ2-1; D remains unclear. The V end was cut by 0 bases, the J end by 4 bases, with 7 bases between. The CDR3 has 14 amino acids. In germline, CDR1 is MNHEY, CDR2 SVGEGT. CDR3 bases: TGTGCCAGCAGTTACTCGTCGGGTTACAATGAGCAGTTCTTC. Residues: CASSYSSGYNEQFF.

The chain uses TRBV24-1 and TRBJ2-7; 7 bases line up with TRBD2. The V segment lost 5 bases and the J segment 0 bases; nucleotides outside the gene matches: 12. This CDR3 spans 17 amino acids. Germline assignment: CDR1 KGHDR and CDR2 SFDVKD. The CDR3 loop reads CATSVPALAPSSYEQYF. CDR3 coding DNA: TGTGCCACCAGTGTCCCCGCACTAGCGCCCAGCTCCTACGAGCAGTACTTC.

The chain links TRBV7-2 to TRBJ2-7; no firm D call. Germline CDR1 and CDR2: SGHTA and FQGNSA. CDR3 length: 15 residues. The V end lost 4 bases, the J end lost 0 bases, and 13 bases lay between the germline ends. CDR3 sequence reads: CASSSQGDHSYEQYF. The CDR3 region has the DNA TGTGCCAGCAGCTCGCAAGGAGACCACTCCTACGAGCAGTACTTC.

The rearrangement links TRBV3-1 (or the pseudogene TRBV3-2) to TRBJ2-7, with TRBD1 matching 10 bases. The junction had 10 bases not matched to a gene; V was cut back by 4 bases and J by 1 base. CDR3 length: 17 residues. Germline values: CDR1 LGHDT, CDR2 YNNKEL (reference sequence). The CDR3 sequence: CASSLRGTGALSYEQYF. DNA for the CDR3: TGTGCCAGCAGCCTTAGAGGGACAGGGGCTTTATCCTACGAGCAGTACTTC.

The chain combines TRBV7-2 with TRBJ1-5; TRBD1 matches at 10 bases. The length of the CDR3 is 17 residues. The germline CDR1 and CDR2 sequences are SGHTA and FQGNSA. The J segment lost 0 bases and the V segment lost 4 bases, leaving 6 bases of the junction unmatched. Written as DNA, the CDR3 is TGTGCCAGCAGCTCACGGACAGGGGGACGTAGCAATCAGCCCCAGCATTTT. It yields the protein CASSSRTGGRSNQPQHF. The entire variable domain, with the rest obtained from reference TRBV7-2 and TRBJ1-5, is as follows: GAGVSQSPSNKVTEKGKDVELRCDPISGHTALYWYRQSLGQGLEFLIYFQGNSAPDKSGLPSDRFSAERTGGSVSTLTIQRTQQEDSAVYLCASSSRTGGRSNQPQHFGDGTRLSIL.

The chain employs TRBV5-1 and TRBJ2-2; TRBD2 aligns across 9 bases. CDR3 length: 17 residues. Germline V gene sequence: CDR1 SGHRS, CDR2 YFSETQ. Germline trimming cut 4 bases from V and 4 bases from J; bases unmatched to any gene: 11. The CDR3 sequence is CASSPGLGGRVTGELFF. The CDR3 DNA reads TGCGCCAGCAGCCCCGGACTCGGCGGGAGGGTCACCGGGGAGCTGTTTTTT.

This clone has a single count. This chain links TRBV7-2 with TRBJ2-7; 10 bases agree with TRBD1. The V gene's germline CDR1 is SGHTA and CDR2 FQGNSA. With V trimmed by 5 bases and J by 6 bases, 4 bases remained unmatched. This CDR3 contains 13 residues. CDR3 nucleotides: TGTGCCAGCAGCCCCGGGACAGGGGTCGAGCAGTACTTC. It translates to CASSPGTGVEQYF.

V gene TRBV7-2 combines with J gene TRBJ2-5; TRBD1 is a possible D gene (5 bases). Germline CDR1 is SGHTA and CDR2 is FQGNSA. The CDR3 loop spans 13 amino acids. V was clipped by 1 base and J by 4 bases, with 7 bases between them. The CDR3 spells CASSLGGRETQYF. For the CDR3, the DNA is TGTGCCAGCAGCTTAGGGGGCAGAGAGACCCAGTACTTC.

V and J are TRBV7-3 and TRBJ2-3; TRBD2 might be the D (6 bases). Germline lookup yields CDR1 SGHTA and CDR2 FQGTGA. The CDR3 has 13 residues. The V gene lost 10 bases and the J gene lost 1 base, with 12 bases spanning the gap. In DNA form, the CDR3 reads TGTGCCACGGGGCGGGACCGCACAGATACGCAGTATTTT. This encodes CATGRDRTDTQYF.

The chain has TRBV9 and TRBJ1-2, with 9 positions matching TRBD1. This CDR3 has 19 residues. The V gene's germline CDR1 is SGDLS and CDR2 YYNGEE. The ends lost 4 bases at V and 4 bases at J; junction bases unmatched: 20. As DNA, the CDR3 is TGTGCCAGCAGCCCTACGTCCGGGGACAGGGTATTGCTTGGCTATGGCTACACCTTC. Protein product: CASSPTSGDRVLLGYGYTF. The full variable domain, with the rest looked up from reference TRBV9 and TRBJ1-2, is DSGVTQTPKHLITATGQRVTLRCSPRSGDLSVYWYQQSLDQGLQFLIQYYNGEERAKGNILERFSAQQFPDLHSELNLSSLELGDSALYFCASSPTSGDRVLLGYGYTFGSGTRLTVV.